The sequence of this T cell receptor beta chain was determined in a study of STAT5B mutations in CD4+ large granular lymphocyte leukemia. Study in general: Among healthy controls, a particular HLA allele went with more CDR3 'QG' motifs. Findings and limits, study-wide: Main leukemic clonotypes were patient-specific, but roughly 26% appeared at low frequency elsewhere.

In the case of this clone: No antigen is known for it.

Profiled with immunoSEQ multiplex PCR; TCRdb holds only in-frame clones, not every one. The sample lists 25,000 to 35,000 clones; about 74% were seen once. Sample: CD4+ T cells from blood buffy coats. The source of this sequence is a human donor in good health.

Here the CDR3 reads CSAVSQAGGAEAFF. DNA of the CDR3: TGCAGCGCTGTCTCTCAGGCTGGTGGCGCTGAAGCTTTCTTT. This chain joins TRBV29-1 and TRBJ1-1; no reliable D call. The CDR3 is made up of 14 amino acids. Looked up from germline, CDR1 is SQVTM and CDR2 is ANQGSEA. V lost 7 bases and J lost 6, with 21 bases in between.